A selection of T cell receptor beta chains follows, all from one sample in a study of preoperative IRX-2 immunotherapy in early breast cancer. Profiled with immunoSEQ multiplex PCR; TCRdb holds only in-frame clones, not every one. The sample yields tens of thousands of clones, approximately 80% seen once. Specimen: lymph node tissue, collected after IRX-2 immunotherapy. These receptors all come from a human donor with breast cancer. Each CDR3 is given with its conserved first and last residue. The D gene is left open where the match is weak. Rows may omit the clone size; those that give it use once, few, many or a size class.

j_call: TRBJ1-3; clone_size: NA; d_call: NA; v_call: TRBV11-3; cdr3_nt: TGTGCCAGCAGTCCTGACCGAGGGGGAAACACCATATATTTT; cdr3_aa: CASSPDRGGNTIYF
j_call: TRBJ1-6; clone_size: NA; d_call: NA; v_call: TRBV6-8; cdr3_nt: TGTGCCAGCAGCCGCCTGGGGGGCGGTTTTGTTAATTCACCCCTCCACTTT; cdr3_aa: CASSRLGGGFVNSPLHF
j_call: TRBJ1-1; clone_size: NA; d_call: NA; v_call: TRBV6-8; cdr3_nt: TGTGCCAGCAGGAACAGGGAATACACTGAAGCTTTCTTT; cdr3_aa: CASRNREYTEAFF
j_call: TRBJ1-1; clone_size: once; d_call: NA; v_call: TRBV6-8; cdr3_nt: TGTGCCATCAGTCTACAGGACAGAACTGAGAAGTTGAACACTGAAGCTTTCTTT; cdr3_aa: CAISLQDRTEKLNTEAFF
j_call: TRBJ1-1; clone_size: few; d_call: NA; v_call: TRBV11-3; cdr3_nt: TGTGCCAGCAGCTTCAGGGTGCGAGTGAACACTGAAGCTTTCTTT; cdr3_aa: CASSFRVRVNTEAFF
j_call: TRBJ2-3; clone_size: few; d_call: TRBD1; v_call: TRBV15; cdr3_nt: TGTGCCACCAGCAGAGTTAAGGGACAGGGACCAGATACGCAGTATTTT; cdr3_aa: CATSRVKGQGPDTQYF
j_call: TRBJ2-5; clone_size: once; d_call: TRBD2; v_call: TRBV5-1; cdr3_nt: TGCGCCAGCAGCTTGAGGAGCGGGGGCCTAGAGACCCAGTACTTC; cdr3_aa: CASSLRSGGLETQYF
j_call: TRBJ1-2; clone_size: NA; d_call: NA; v_call: TRBV28; cdr3_nt: TGTGCCAGCAGTCTCGGACATTCGCACTATGGCTACACCTTC; cdr3_aa: CASSLGHSHYGYTF
j_call: TRBJ1-2; clone_size: NA; d_call: NA; v_call: TRBV6-7; cdr3_nt: TGTGCCAGCAGACGGGGCTATGGCTACACCTTC; cdr3_aa: CASRRGYGYTF
j_call: TRBJ1-3; clone_size: few; d_call: NA; v_call: TRBV6-8; cdr3_nt: TGTGCCAGCAGTTACAACTTGGGGCCTGGAAACACCATATATTTT; cdr3_aa: CASSYNLGPGNTIYF
j_call: TRBJ2-7; clone_size: NA; d_call: TRBD1; v_call: TRBV7-1; cdr3_nt: TGTGCCGGCAGCCCCGTCAAAGGGACAGGGTCCTACGAGCAGTACTTC; cdr3_aa: CAGSPVKGTGSYEQYF
j_call: TRBJ1-2; clone_size: NA; d_call: NA; v_call: TRBV29-1; cdr3_nt: TGCAGCGTTGCCACGCGGGGCATCGATGGCTACACCTTC; cdr3_aa: CSVATRGIDGYTF
j_call: TRBJ2-3; clone_size: NA; d_call: NA; v_call: TRBV7-7; cdr3_nt: TGTGCTAGCAGCTTAGAGTGGCAGGGGGGCTTGGGCGCGCAGTATTTT; cdr3_aa: CASSLEWQGGLGAQYF
j_call: TRBJ1-1; clone_size: NA; d_call: NA; v_call: TRBV11-3; cdr3_nt: TGTGCCAGCAGCCCAACTACAGGGAACACTGAAGCTTTCTTT; cdr3_aa: CASSPTTGNTEAFF
j_call: TRBJ1-6; clone_size: NA; d_call: NA; v_call: TRBV30; cdr3_nt: TGTGCCTGGAGTGTGGTGACCTTGGATAATTCACCCCTCCACTTT; cdr3_aa: CAWSVVTLDNSPLHF
j_call: TRBJ1-6; clone_size: NA; d_call: NA; v_call: TRBV7-6; cdr3_nt: TGTGCCAGCAGCTTAAGGCACTTGGCAGGAGGATCACCCCTCCACTTT; cdr3_aa: CASSLRHLAGGSPLHF
j_call: TRBJ1-2; clone_size: NA; d_call: TRBD1; v_call: TRBV28; cdr3_nt: TGTGCCAGCAACGACCCGGACGGGACAGCTCGACTTTATGGCTACACCTTC; cdr3_aa: CASNDPDGTARLYGYTF
j_call: TRBJ1-1; clone_size: NA; d_call: NA; v_call: TRBV11-3; cdr3_nt: TGTGCCAGCAGCTTTAAATATAGGGGGGTGAGGGTTTTTAATGAAGCTTTCTTT; cdr3_aa: CASSFKYRGVRVFNEAFF
j_call: TRBJ2-1; clone_size: NA; d_call: NA; v_call: TRBV5-1; cdr3_nt: TGCGCCAGCAGCTGGGTACAGGGCTACAATGAGCAGTTCTTC; cdr3_aa: CASSWVQGYNEQFF
j_call: TRBJ1-6; clone_size: NA; d_call: NA; v_call: TRBV11-3; cdr3_nt: TGTGCCAGCAGCTTGGACACCTCCTATAATTCACCCCTCCACTTT; cdr3_aa: CASSLDTSYNSPLHF
j_call: TRBJ1-6; clone_size: NA; d_call: NA; v_call: TRBV28; cdr3_nt: TGTGCCAGCAAGGAGTCTACCTATAATTCACCCCTCCACTTT; cdr3_aa: CASKESTYNSPLHF
j_call: TRBJ1-2; clone_size: NA; d_call: NA; v_call: TRBV6-8; cdr3_nt: TGTGCCAGCCAGGGTTCATTAGGCTATGGCTACACCTTC; cdr3_aa: CASQGSLGYGYTF
j_call: TRBJ1-4; clone_size: NA; d_call: TRBD1; v_call: TRBV9; cdr3_nt: TGTGCCAGCAGGGCCACAGGGGCGCTTAATGAAAAACTGTTTTTT; cdr3_aa: CASRATGALNEKLFF
j_call: TRBJ2-1; clone_size: few; d_call: NA; v_call: TRBV11-3; cdr3_nt: TGTGCCAGCAGCCAAACGGGGCCCTCTTCCTACAATGAGCAGTTCTTC; cdr3_aa: CASSQTGPSSYNEQFF
j_call: TRBJ2-7; clone_size: NA; d_call: TRBD1; v_call: TRBV30; cdr3_nt: TGTGCCTGGACACAGGGCAGGGGGGAGCAGTACTTC; cdr3_aa: CAWTQGRGEQYF
j_call: TRBJ2-7; clone_size: few; d_call: NA; v_call: TRBV6-8; cdr3_nt: TGTGCCAGCAGCTCCGTCAGGGGAGGCGAGCAGTACTTC; cdr3_aa: CASSSVRGGEQYF
j_call: TRBJ1-2; clone_size: NA; d_call: NA; v_call: TRBV12-5; cdr3_nt: TGTGCCAGCAAAAAAGACACACACTATGGCTACACCTTC; cdr3_aa: CASKKDTHYGYTF
j_call: TRBJ1-3; clone_size: NA; d_call: NA; v_call: TRBV6-8; cdr3_nt: TGTGCCAGCAGTTACTCGAGCGGGGGGAGTACTGGAAACACCATATATTTT; cdr3_aa: CASSYSSGGSTGNTIYF
j_call: TRBJ2-7; clone_size: once; d_call: TRBD2; v_call: TRBV19; cdr3_nt: TGTGCCAGTACGGGAGTGGGTAGCGGGGGGGAATACGAGCAGTACTTC; cdr3_aa: CASTGVGSGGEYEQYF
j_call: TRBJ2-2; clone_size: NA; d_call: NA; v_call: TRBV5-1; cdr3_nt: TGCGCCAGCAGCCTAATGACTCTGAACACCGGGGAGCTGTTTTTT; cdr3_aa: CASSLMTLNTGELFF
j_call: TRBJ1-4; clone_size: NA; d_call: NA; v_call: TRBV6-8; cdr3_nt: TGTGCCAGCAGCCGCGATGCAACTAATGAAAAACTGTTTTTT; cdr3_aa: CASSRDATNEKLFF
j_call: TRBJ2-7; clone_size: NA; d_call: NA; v_call: TRBV12-5; cdr3_nt: TGTGCCAGCACTTCGCGGACTGCCAGCGGCTACGAGCAGTACTTC; cdr3_aa: CASTSRTASGYEQYF
j_call: TRBJ2-7; clone_size: few; d_call: NA; v_call: TRBV11-3; cdr3_nt: TGTGCCAGCAGCTCCCCCAACAGAAACTACGAGCAGTACTTC; cdr3_aa: CASSSPNRNYEQYF
j_call: TRBJ1-2; clone_size: NA; d_call: TRBD1; v_call: TRBV28; cdr3_nt: TGTGCCAGCAGTTTGGGACAGTCTAACTATGGCTACACCTTC; cdr3_aa: CASSLGQSNYGYTF
j_call: TRBJ2-2; clone_size: NA; d_call: NA; v_call: TRBV11-3; cdr3_nt: TGTGCCAGCAGCCAAGGCAGCCGGGGAGCCACCGGGGAGCTGTTTTTT; cdr3_aa: CASSQGSRGATGELFF
j_call: TRBJ2-1; clone_size: NA; d_call: TRBD1; v_call: TRBV6-7; cdr3_nt: TGTGCCAGCAGTAATTGGGGGACAGGGAGTTACAATGAGCAGTTCTTC; cdr3_aa: CASSNWGTGSYNEQFF
j_call: TRBJ2-4; clone_size: NA; d_call: NA; v_call: TRBV12-5; cdr3_nt: TGTGCTAGTGGTCCTCAGGGAGAGGGAGCCAAAAACATTCAGTACTTC; cdr3_aa: CASGPQGEGAKNIQYF
j_call: TRBJ2-6; clone_size: NA; d_call: NA; v_call: TRBV12-5; cdr3_nt: TGTGCCAGCACCCCCGGGGGGCTGAGGTCTGGGGCCAACGTCCTGACTTTC; cdr3_aa: CASTPGGLRSGANVLTF
j_call: TRBJ1-3; clone_size: few; d_call: NA; v_call: TRBV19; cdr3_nt: TGTGCCAGTAGTATCGGTAACTCTGGAAACACCATATATTTT; cdr3_aa: CASSIGNSGNTIYF
j_call: TRBJ1-3; clone_size: NA; d_call: NA; v_call: TRBV5-1; cdr3_nt: TGCGCCAGCAGCTCAGACAGTGACTCTGGAAACACCATATATTTT; cdr3_aa: CASSSDSDSGNTIYF
j_call: TRBJ1-3; clone_size: NA; d_call: NA; v_call: TRBV5-1; cdr3_nt: TGCGCCAGCAGCCAGGAGGGCAGGGGAAGCTCGGTCATATATTTT; cdr3_aa: CASSQEGRGSSVIYF
j_call: TRBJ2-7; clone_size: NA; d_call: NA; v_call: TRBV30; cdr3_nt: TGTGCCATTCACTCTCTCGGCGAGCAGTACTTC; cdr3_aa: CAIHSLGEQYF
j_call: TRBJ1-3; clone_size: few; d_call: NA; v_call: TRBV11-3; cdr3_nt: TGTGCCAGCAGCTGGGCTACGAGAGGACCCTCCAGCTCTGGAAACACCATATATTTT; cdr3_aa: CASSWATRGPSSSGNTIYF
j_call: TRBJ1-6; clone_size: few; d_call: TRBD1; v_call: TRBV11-3; cdr3_nt: TGTGCCAGCAGCTTGGGTCTGTTGACAGGGACGGGGAATCCACCCCTCCACTTT; cdr3_aa: CASSLGLLTGTGNPPLHF
j_call: TRBJ1-5; clone_size: NA; d_call: NA; v_call: TRBV6-8; cdr3_nt: TGTGCCAGCAGCCCGACAGCTAGCAATCAGCCCCAGCATTTT; cdr3_aa: CASSPTASNQPQHF
j_call: TRBJ2-2; clone_size: NA; d_call: TRBD2; v_call: TRBV6-8; cdr3_nt: TGTGCCAGCAGTAGAGCGGGACGCCGCCTCACCCCGAACACCGGGGAGCTGTTTTTT; cdr3_aa: CASSRAGRRLTPNTGELFF
j_call: TRBJ1-2; clone_size: NA; d_call: NA; v_call: TRBV11-3; cdr3_nt: TGTGCCAGCAGCTTGGATGAAGGATTCCTGAGGGGCTACACCTTC; cdr3_aa: CASSLDEGFLRGYTF
j_call: TRBJ1-5; clone_size: NA; d_call: NA; v_call: TRBV7-1; cdr3_nt: TGTGCCAGCAGCCAGGGAGGCAATCAGCCCCAGCATTTT; cdr3_aa: CASSQGGNQPQHF